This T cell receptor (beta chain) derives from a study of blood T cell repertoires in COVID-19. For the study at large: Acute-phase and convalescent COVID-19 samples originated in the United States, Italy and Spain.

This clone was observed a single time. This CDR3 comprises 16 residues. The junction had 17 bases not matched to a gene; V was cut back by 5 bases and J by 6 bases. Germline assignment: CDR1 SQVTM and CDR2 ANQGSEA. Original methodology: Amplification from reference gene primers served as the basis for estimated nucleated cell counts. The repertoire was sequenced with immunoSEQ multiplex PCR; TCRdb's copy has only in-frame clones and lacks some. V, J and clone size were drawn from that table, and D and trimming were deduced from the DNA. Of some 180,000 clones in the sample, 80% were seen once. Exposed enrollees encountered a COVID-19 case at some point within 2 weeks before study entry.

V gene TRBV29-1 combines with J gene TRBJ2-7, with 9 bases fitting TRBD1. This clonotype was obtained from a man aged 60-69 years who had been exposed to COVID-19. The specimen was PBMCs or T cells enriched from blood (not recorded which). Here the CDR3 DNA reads TGCAGCGTTACCCCCACGGGACAGGGAGTTGTTGGCGAGCAGTACTTC. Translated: CSVTPTGQGVVGEQYF.